A single sample gave rise to the 22 T cell receptor beta chains below, sequenced in a study of blood T cells in healthy people across ages. Alongside a J-beta primer mix, a sample-barcoded 5' primer served in a second PCR lasting about 6 to 12 cycles. In TCRdb, the 5' RACE reads were re-called with MiXCR into one record per CDR3 protein. This repertoire shows about 1.4 million distinct CDR3 sequences, approximately 59% found once; its top ten account for about 6.3%. Sequences were obtained from blood. These receptors all stem from a man between 18 and 29 years old in good health.

This clonotype appeared once. An end of the junction does not agree with germline; a read error may underlie this. The J gene is TRBJ1-6, the V gene TRBV3-1; 8 nucleotides agree with TRBD1. The CDR3 covers 15 residues. Germline assignment: CDR1 LGHDT and CDR2 YNNKEL (reference sequence). The CDR3 DNA follows: TGTGCCAGCGGCCAAGAGTGGACAGGGATTTCACCCCTCCACTTT. This gives the protein CASGQEWTGISPLHF.

The chain is built from TRBV27 and TRBJ2-1; D uncertain. This CDR3 is 12 amino acids long. Germline V lookup: CDR1 MNHEY, CDR2 SMNVEV (reference sequence). The V gene lost 3 bases and the J gene lost 10 bases, with 10 bases spanning the gap. CDR3 in amino acids: CASSFRSKEQFF. For the CDR3, the DNA is TGTGCCAGCAGTTTTCGATCAAAGGAGCAGTTCTTC.

The chain is built from TRBV3-1 and TRBJ2-3, with 9 bases identical to TRBD2. J was trimmed by 2 bases and V by 2 bases; bases with no gene match: 5. The CDR3 covers 16 residues. Germline lookup yields CDR1 LGHDT and CDR2 YNNKEL (reference sequence). The CDR3 region has the DNA TGTGCCAGCAGCCAACGGAAGCGGGGGGTCACAGATACGCAGTATTTT. Protein: CASSQRKRGVTDTQYF.

This chain joins TRBV6-2 or TRBV6-3 and TRBJ2-5; D is perhaps TRBD1 or TRBD2 (5 bases each). Gene TRBJ2-7 matches the end of the DNA better, so the J call may be wrong. Germline loops: CDR1 MNHEY, CDR2 SVGEGT. The CDR3 contains 15 residues. CDR3 nucleotide sequence: TGTGCCAGCGGGACGGACACTTACTCAACCTACGAGCAGTACTTC. Translating it yields CASGTDTYSTYEQYF.

The chain joins TRBV4-1 to TRBJ2-7; the D is unclear. CDR1 MGHRA and CDR2 YSYEKL come from the germline V gene. Trimming cost V 0 bases and J 1 base, with 13 bases left between them. This CDR3 contains 16 residues. The CDR3 loop reads CASSQDWSGISYEQYF. The CDR3 region has the DNA TGCGCCAGCAGCCAAGATTGGTCAGGAATTTCCTACGAGCAGTACTTC.

The genes are TRBV6-5 and TRBJ1-2; 7 bases fit TRBD1. Looked up from germline, CDR1 is MNHEY and CDR2 is SVGAGI. J lost 11 bases, V lost 0 bases, and 12 bases had no gene match. This CDR3 comprises 15 residues. CDR3 nucleotide sequence: TGTGCCAGCAGTTACTCAACAGGGGTGTTATCTGATTACACCTTC. Translated, it gives CASSYSTGVLSDYTF.

This rearrangement joins TRBV6-5 to TRBJ2-1; 8 bases are a match to TRBD1. V was clipped by 7 bases and J by 5 bases; unmatched bases: 13. In germline, CDR1 is MNHEY, CDR2 SVGAGI. The CDR3 covers 16 residues. CDR3 nucleotide sequence: TGTGCCAGCAAAAAACGCGAGGACAGGGTTAACAATGAGCAGTTCTTC. Protein product: CASKKREDRVNNEQFF.

V usage is TRBV4-2 and J usage is TRBJ2-5; no clear D gene. This CDR3 contains 13 residues. V gave up 0 bases and J gave up 11 bases, with 13 bases separating them. Germline lookup yields CDR1 LGHNA and CDR2 YNFKEQ. The CDR3 spells CASSQDWTHPQYF. As DNA, the CDR3 is TGTGCCAGCAGCCAAGATTGGACCCATCCGCAGTACTTC.

This clonotype was seen a single time. The chain employs TRBV2 and TRBJ2-7, with 14 bases identical to TRBD2. The V gene end was trimmed by 4 bases and the J gene end by 1 base; junction bases not matched to a gene: 6. This CDR3 region has 17 residues. Germline-derived CDR1 and CDR2 are SNHLY and FYNNEI. The CDR3 DNA sequence: TGTGCCAGCAGTGGCCGATGGACTAGCGGGAGGTCCTACGAGCAGTACTTC. Amino acid sequence: CASSGRWTSGRSYEQYF.

V and J are TRBV29-1 and TRBJ2-1, with a tentative D call TRBD1 (6 bases). CDR1 is SQVTM and CDR2 is ANQGSEA in the germline V gene. The CDR3 runs to 12 residues. In DNA, the CDR3 is TGCAGTCCGACAGGTTCCTACAATGAGCAGTTCTTC. This gives the protein CSPTGSYNEQFF.

The J gene is TRBJ2-5, the V gene TRBV3-1; D is possibly TRBD1 (6 bases). Germline V CDR1 and CDR2: LGHDT, YNNKEL (reference sequence). There are 15 residues in the CDR3. V lost 1 base, J lost 4 bases, and 13 bases lay in between. The CDR3, as DNA: TGTGCCAGCAGCCAAGTGGGGGCAGGACGAGAGACCCAGTACTTC. Its protein is CASSQVGAGRETQYF.

This clonotype was counted between two and nine times. The chain employs TRBV29-1 and TRBJ1-1; 8 positions match TRBD1. Germline assignment: CDR1 SQVTM and CDR2 ANQGSEA. The CDR3 has 14 residues. Unmatched junction bases numbered 2, after V lost 0 bases and J lost 2 bases. The CDR3 DNA reads TGCAGCGTTGAAGATGACAGGGGTAACACTGAAGCTTTCTTT. Residues: CSVEDDRGNTEAFF.

The chain links TRBV12-3 or TRBV12-4 to TRBJ1-5; 8 positions agree with TRBD1. The CDR3 runs to 17 residues. Trimming removed 1 base from V and 7 bases from J; junction bases left unmatched: 12. The CDR3 here is CASSLEGTGAFEQPQHF. Here the CDR3 DNA reads TGTGCCAGCAGTTTAGAAGGGACAGGAGCCTTTGAGCAGCCCCAGCATTTT.

This chain links TRBV7-2 with TRBJ1-4; D call uncertain. The CDR3 extends over 17 amino acids. Trimming cost V 4 bases and J 6 bases, with 21 bases left between them. Germline V gene lookup returns CDR1 SGHTA and CDR2 FQGNSA. The DNA of the CDR3 is TGTGCCAGCAGCTATCAGGAGACCCGGAGAGGGTATGAAAAACTGTTTTTT. Translated: CASSYQETRRGYEKLFF.

A few counts support this clonotype. The chain joins TRBV7-2 to TRBJ2-5, with 11 bases matching TRBD2. The germline gives CDR1 SGHTA, CDR2 FQGNSA. Trimming cost V 5 bases and J 4 bases; bases outside gene matches: 3. The CDR3 runs 14 residues. The CDR3 sequence is CASSKGLAGETQYF. CDR3 in DNA: TGTGCCAGCAGCAAAGGACTAGCGGGAGAGACCCAGTACTTC.

The J gene is TRBJ2-3, the V gene TRBV28; D may be TRBD2 (6 bases). The CDR3 consists of 18 residues. V lost 0 bases to trimming and J lost 3 bases, with 19 bases between them. Germline V gene sequence: CDR1 MDHEN, CDR2 SYDVKM. This CDR3 reads CASSLWQVEGLRTDTQYF. CDR3 nucleotides: TGTGCCAGCAGTTTATGGCAAGTGGAGGGTCTGAGAACAGATACGCAGTATTTT.

The CDR3 DNA follows: TGTGCCAGCAGTCCGACCCTAAACAGCTATGGCTACACCTTC. The encoded protein is CASSPTLNSYGYTF. The chain is built from TRBV12-3 or TRBV12-4 and TRBJ1-2; D is ambiguous. Between the trimmed V and J ends, which lost 5 bases and 4 bases, there was a span of 14 bases. The CDR3 contains 14 residues.

This clonotype was counted between two and nine times. This sequence joins TRBV29-1 and TRBJ2-1; D possibly corresponds to TRBD2 (5 bases). The CDR3 contains 13 residues. CDR1 is SQVTM, CDR2 ANQGSEA, per germline. V lost 0 bases and J 8 bases, leaving 11 bases between the germline ends. The CDR3 DNA reads TGCAGCGTTGAAGATGACTACAGCGATGAGCAGTTCTTC. Translation: CSVEDDYSDEQFF.

The V call is TRBV7-9, the J call TRBJ1-2; D is undetermined. Germline V gene lookup returns CDR1 SEHNR and CDR2 FQNEAQ (reference sequence). This CDR3 spans 14 amino acids. V dropped 5 bases and J dropped 0 bases, with 10 bases sitting between them. CDR3: CASSQEWTNYGYTF. DNA of the CDR3: TGTGCCAGCAGCCAAGAATGGACTAACTATGGCTACACCTTC.

The rearrangement uses TRBV5-1 and TRBJ2-4, with 11 positions matching TRBD2. The J call could be wrong; TRBJ2-5 is a better fit for the DNA end. The germline gives CDR1 SGHRS, CDR2 YFSETQ. The CDR3 loop spans 16 amino acids. In DNA form, the CDR3 reads TGCGCCAGCAGCGTACCTGTACTAGCGGGAGTTGAGACCCAGTACTTC. Its protein is CASSVPVLAGVETQYF.

Of note for this clonotype: One junction end does not reproduce the germline sequence, and a read error may be involved. The CDR3: CACSVRNTGELFF. DNA of the CDR3: TGTGCCTGCAGTGTCCGGAACACCGGGGAGCTGTTTTTT. The chain uses TRBV27 and TRBJ2-2; D call uncertain. Germline V gene sequence: CDR1 MNHEY, CDR2 SMNVEV (reference sequence). The CDR3 is 13 amino acids.

V is TRBV4-2 and J is TRBJ2-3; 7 nucleotides match TRBD1. CDR3 length: 16 residues. From germline, CDR1 is LGHNA and CDR2 YNFKEQ. The junction had 7 bases not matched to a gene; V was cut back by 3 bases and J by 1 base. CDR3 nucleotides: TGTGCCAGCAGCCAGACAAGGGGGCCAGGCACAGATACGCAGTATTTT. Translated, it gives CASSQTRGPGTDTQYF.